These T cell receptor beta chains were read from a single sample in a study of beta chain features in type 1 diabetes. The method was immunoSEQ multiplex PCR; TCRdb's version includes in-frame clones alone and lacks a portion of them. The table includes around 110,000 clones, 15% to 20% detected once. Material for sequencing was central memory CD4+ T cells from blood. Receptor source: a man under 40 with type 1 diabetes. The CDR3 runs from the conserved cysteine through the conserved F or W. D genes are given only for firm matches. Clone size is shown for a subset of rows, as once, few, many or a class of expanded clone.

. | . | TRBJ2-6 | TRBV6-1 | CASSVWGRNGANVLTF | TGTGCCAGCAGTGTCTGGGGACGTAATGGGGCCAACGTCCTGACTTTC
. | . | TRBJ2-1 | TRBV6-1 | CASRNDGGNEQFF | TGTGCCAGCAGAAACGATGGGGGGAATGAGCAGTTCTTC
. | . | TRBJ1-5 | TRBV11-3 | CASSLGGSSNQPQHF | TGTGCCAGCAGCTTAGGGGGCAGTTCCAATCAGCCCCAGCATTTT
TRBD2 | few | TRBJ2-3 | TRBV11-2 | CASSPRTSLITDTQYF | TGTGCCAGCAGCCCAAGGACTAGCTTAATCACAGATACGCAGTATTTT
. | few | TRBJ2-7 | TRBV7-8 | CASSSFEPYEQYF | TGTGCCAGCAGCTCCTTTGAGCCCTACGAGCAGTACTTC
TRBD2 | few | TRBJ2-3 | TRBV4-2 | CASSQVLAGTSDTQYF | TGTGCCAGCAGCCAAGTTCTAGCGGGGACCTCAGATACGCAGTATTTT
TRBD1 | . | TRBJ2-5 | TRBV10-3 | CAISRDRGQETQYF | TGTGCCATCAGTCGGGACAGGGGGCAGGAGACCCAGTACTTC
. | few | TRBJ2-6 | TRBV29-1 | CSANTQGFSGANVLTF | TGCAGCGCTAACACTCAGGGTTTCTCTGGGGCCAACGTCCTGACTTTC
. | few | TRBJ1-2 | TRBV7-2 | CASSSRTDYGYTF | TGTGCCAGCAGCTCCCGTACTGACTATGGCTACACCTTC
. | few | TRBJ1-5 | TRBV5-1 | CASRAGDDQPQHF | TGCGCCAGCAGAGCAGGAGACGATCAGCCCCAGCATTTT
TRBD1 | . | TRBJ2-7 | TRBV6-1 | CASSSGTGKADEQYF | TGTGCCAGCAGTTCTGGGACAGGGAAGGCGGACGAGCAGTACTTC
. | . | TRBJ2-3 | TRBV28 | CASSFQYLGTDTQYF | TGTGCCAGCAGTTTTCAGTACCTAGGCACAGATACGCAGTATTTT
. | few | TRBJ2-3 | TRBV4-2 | CASSLERAVRSTDTQYF | TGTGCCAGCAGCTTGGAGAGGGCAGTACGTAGCACAGATACGCAGTATTTT
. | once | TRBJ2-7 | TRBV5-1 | CASSFLEKQYF | TGCGCCAGCAGCTTCTTAGAGAAGCAGTACTTC
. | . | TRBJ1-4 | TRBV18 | CASSPGYEYNEKLFF | TGTGCCAGCTCACCGGGCTATGAGTACAATGAAAAACTGTTTTTT
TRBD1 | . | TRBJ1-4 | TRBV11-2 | CATSSRDRGLEKLFF | TGTGCCACCTCGTCCCGGGACAGGGGGCTTGAAAAACTGTTTTTT
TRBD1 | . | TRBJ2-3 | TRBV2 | CASSEPQGADTQYF | TGTGCCAGCAGTGAACCACAGGGGGCGGATACGCAGTATTTT
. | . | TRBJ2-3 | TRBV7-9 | CASSYTDTQYF | TGTGCCAGCAGCTACACAGATACGCAGTATTTT
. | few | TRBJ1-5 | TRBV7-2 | CASSFPNQPQHF | TGTGCCAGCAGCTTCCCAAATCAGCCCCAGCATTTT
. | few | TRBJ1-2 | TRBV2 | CASSGQVGYGYTF | TGTGCCAGCAGTGGACAGGTTGGCTATGGCTACACCTTC
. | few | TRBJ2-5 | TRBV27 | CASSLSGIQETQYF | TGTGCCAGCAGTTTATCGGGGATCCAAGAGACCCAGTACTTC
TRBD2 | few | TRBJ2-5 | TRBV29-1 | CSVAGGVRETQYF | TGCAGCGTTGCCGGGGGGGTTAGAGAGACCCAGTACTTC
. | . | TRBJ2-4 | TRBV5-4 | CASSLEWENIQYF | TGTGCCAGCAGCTTGGAGTGGGAAAACATTCAGTACTTC
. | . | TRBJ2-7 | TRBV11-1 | CASSQGDEQYF | TGTGCCAGCAGCCAAGGGGACGAGCAGTACTTC
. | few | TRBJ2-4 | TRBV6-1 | CASSEADWAIQYF | TGTGCCAGCAGTGAAGCAGACTGGGCCATTCAGTACTTC
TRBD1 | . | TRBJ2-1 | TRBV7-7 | CASSPGQDNEQFF | TGTGCTAGCAGCCCTGGACAGGACAATGAGCAGTTCTTC
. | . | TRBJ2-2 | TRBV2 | CASSPGTNTGELFF | TGTGCCAGCAGCCCCGGGACAAACACCGGGGAGCTGTTTTTT
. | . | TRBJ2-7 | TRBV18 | CASSPRQKTSSYEQYF | TGTGCCAGCTCACCCAGACAGAAAACTTCCTCCTACGAGCAGTACTTC
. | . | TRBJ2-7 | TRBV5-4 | CASSSTRGSYEQYF | TGTGCCAGCAGCTCGACTAGGGGGTCCTACGAGCAGTACTTC
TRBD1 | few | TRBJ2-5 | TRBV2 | CASRRTGGGKETQYF | TGTGCCAGCAGACGGACAGGGGGCGGCAAGGAGACCCAGTACTTC
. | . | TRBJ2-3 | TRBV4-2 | CASSGGHNRRVFDTQYF | TGTGCCAGCAGCGGGGGCCATAACCGCAGGGTATTTGATACGCAGTATTTT
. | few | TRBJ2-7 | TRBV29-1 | CSVEDAYGYEQYF | TGCAGCGTTGAAGATGCGTACGGGTACGAGCAGTACTTC
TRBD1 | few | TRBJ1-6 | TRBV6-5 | CASSLQGVGSPLHF | TGTGCCAGCAGTCTACAGGGGGTAGGTTCACCCCTCCACTTT
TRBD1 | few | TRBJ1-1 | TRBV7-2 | CASSLTGAVEAFF | TGTGCCAGCAGCTTAACAGGGGCTGTTGAAGCTTTCTTT
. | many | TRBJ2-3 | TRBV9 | CASSFGNTDTQYF | TGTGCCAGCAGCTTCGGAAACACAGATACGCAGTATTTT
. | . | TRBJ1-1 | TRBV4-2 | CASSPAVRVSALNTEAFF | TGTGCCAGCAGCCCCGCGGTCCGGGTGTCGGCCCTGAACACTGAAGCTTTCTTT
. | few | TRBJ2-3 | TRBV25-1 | CASSESSDTQYF | TGTGCCAGCAGTGAAAGTTCAGATACGCAGTATTTT
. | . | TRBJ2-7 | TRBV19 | CASKSATGPSYEQYF | TGTGCCAGTAAATCAGCGACAGGACCATCCTACGAGCAGTACTTC
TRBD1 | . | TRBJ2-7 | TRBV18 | CASSPLGQGLSEQYF | TGTGCCAGCTCACCACTTGGACAGGGCCTTAGCGAGCAGTACTTC
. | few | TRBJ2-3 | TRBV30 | CAWSYGQSTDTQYF | TGTGCCTGGAGTTATGGACAAAGCACAGATACGCAGTATTTT
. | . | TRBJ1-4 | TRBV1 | CTSSQPDRGEKLFF | TGCACCAGCAGCCAACCCGACAGGGGTGAAAAACTGTTTTTT
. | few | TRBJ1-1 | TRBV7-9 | CASSSQDGRNTEAFF | TGTGCCAGCAGCTCCCAGGACGGACGGAACACTGAAGCTTTCTTT
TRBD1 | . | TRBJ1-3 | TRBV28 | CASSGTGLPGNTIYF | TGTGCCAGCAGTGGGACAGGGCTCCCAGGAAACACCATATATTTT
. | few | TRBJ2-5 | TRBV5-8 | CASSLTGGTQYF | TGTGCCAGCAGCCTCACGGGCGGGACCCAGTACTTC
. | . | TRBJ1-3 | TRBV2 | CASTSGAAGNTIYF | TGTGCCAGCACGTCCGGGGCAGCTGGAAACACCATATATTTT
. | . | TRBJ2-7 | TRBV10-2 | CASSESRGAHYEQYF | TGCGCCAGCAGTGAGTCGAGAGGGGCCCACTACGAGCAGTACTTC
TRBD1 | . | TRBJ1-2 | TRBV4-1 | CASSQERDRGFNYGYTF | TGCGCCAGCAGCCAAGAGCGGGACAGGGGTTTTAACTATGGCTACACCTTC
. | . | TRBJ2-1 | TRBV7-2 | CASKSSYNEQFF | TGTGCCTCCAAGAGCTCCTACAATGAGCAGTTCTTC
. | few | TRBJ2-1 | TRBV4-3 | CASSQERYNEQFF | TGCGCCAGCAGCCAAGAAAGGTACAATGAGCAGTTCTTC
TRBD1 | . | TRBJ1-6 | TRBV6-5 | CASRQGGTVGSPLHF | TGTGCCAGCAGGCAGGGGGGGACGGTTGGTTCACCCCTCCACTTT
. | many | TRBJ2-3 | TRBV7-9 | CASSLEGSSTDTQYF | TGTGCCAGCAGCTTAGAGGGCAGCAGCACAGATACGCAGTATTTT
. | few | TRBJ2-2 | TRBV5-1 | CASSLARGTGELFF | TGCGCCAGCAGCTTGGCACGTGGGACCGGGGAGCTGTTTTTT
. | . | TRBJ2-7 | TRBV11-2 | CASSPISRQGTYEQYF | TGTGCCAGCAGTCCAATCTCCCGGCAGGGAACCTACGAGCAGTACTTC
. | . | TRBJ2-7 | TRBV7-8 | CASSHQEAYEQYF | TGTGCCAGCAGTCATCAAGAAGCCTACGAGCAGTACTTC
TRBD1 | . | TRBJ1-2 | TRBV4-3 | CASSQTTGESGYTF | TGCGCCAGCAGCCAAACGACAGGGGAGAGCGGCTACACCTTC